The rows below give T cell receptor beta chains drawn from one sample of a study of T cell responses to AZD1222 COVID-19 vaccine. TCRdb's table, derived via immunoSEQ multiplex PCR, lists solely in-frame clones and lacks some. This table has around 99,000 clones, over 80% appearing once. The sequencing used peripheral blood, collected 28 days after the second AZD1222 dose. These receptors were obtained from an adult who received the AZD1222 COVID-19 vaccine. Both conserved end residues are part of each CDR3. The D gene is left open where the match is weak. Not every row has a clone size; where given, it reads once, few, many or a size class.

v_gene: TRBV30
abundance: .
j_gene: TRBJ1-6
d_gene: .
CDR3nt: TGTGCCTGCTTCCAGGGTTCCTATAATTCACCCCTCCACTTT
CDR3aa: CACFQGSYNSPLHF

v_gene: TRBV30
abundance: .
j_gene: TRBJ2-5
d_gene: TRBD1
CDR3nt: TGTGCCTGGAGTGACGGACAGGGGCACCAAGAGACCCAGTACTTC
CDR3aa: CAWSDGQGHQETQYF

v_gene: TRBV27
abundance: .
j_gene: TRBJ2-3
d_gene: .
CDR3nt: TGTGCCAGCGGCAGGACTCGTGGGGATACGCAGTATTTT
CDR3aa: CASGRTRGDTQYF

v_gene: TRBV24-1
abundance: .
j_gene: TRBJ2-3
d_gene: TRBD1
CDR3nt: TGTGCCACCAGTGATTCTGACAGGGGAGTCCCAGATACGCAGTATTTT
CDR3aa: CATSDSDRGVPDTQYF

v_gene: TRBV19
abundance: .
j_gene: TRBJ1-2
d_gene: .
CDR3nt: TGTGCCAGTATGGCCCCGGGAGCAAACTATGGCTACACCTTC
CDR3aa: CASMAPGANYGYTF

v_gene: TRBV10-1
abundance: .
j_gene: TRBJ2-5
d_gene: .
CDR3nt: TGCGCCAGCAGTCTACAGGGATCAGAGACCCAGTACTTC
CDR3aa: CASSLQGSETQYF

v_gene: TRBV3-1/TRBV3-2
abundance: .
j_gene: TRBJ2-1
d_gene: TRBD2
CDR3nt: TGTGCCAGCAACCAGAGGACTAGCGGGACCTCCTACAATGAGCAGTTCTTC
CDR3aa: CASNQRTSGTSYNEQFF

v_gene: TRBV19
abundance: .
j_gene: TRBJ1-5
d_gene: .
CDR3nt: TGTGCCAGTAGTATAGCCAGGGGCAATCAGCCCCAGCATTTT
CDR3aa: CASSIARGNQPQHF

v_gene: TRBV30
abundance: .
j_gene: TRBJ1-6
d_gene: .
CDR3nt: TGTGCCTGGAGTCGGGGGATGGATAATTCACCCCTCCACTTT
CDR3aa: CAWSRGMDNSPLHF

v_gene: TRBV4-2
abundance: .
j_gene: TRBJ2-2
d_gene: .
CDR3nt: TGTGCCAGCGAGGGGCCAAACACCGGGGAGCTGTTTTTT
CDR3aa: CASEGPNTGELFF

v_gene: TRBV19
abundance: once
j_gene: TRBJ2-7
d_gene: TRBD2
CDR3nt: TGTGCCACCGGACTAGCGGGAGCCTACGAGCAGTACTTC
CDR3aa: CATGLAGAYEQYF

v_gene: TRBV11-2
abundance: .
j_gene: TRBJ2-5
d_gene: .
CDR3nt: TGTGCCAGCAGCCCGGGACTGCTGCAAGAGACCCAGTACTTC
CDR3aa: CASSPGLLQETQYF

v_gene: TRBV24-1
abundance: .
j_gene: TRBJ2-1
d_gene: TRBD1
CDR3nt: TGTGCCACCAGTGGTTCCACAGGGGGTCATTCCTACAATGAGCAGTTCTTC
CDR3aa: CATSGSTGGHSYNEQFF

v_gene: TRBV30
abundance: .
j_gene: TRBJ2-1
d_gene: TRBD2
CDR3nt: TGTGCCTGGAGTGTAGGTAGCGGGATCAATGAGCAGTTCTTC
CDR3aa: CAWSVGSGINEQFF

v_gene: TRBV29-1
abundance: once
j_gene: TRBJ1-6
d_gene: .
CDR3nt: TGCAGCGTGGGATTGAATTCACCCCTCCACTTT
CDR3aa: CSVGLNSPLHF

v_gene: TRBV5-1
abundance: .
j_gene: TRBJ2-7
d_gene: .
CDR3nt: TGCGCCAGCGGCCTCGGGGATACCTACGAGCAGTACTTC
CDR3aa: CASGLGDTYEQYF

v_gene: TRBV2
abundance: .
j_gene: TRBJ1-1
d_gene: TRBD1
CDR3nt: TGTGCCAGCAGTCCCAGGGGGGAGGACACTGAAGCTTTCTTT
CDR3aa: CASSPRGEDTEAFF

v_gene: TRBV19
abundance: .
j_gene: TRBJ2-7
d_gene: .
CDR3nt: TGTGCCAGTAGTGACAGAGTCCGGGCCTCCTACGAGCAGTACTTC
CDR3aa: CASSDRVRASYEQYF

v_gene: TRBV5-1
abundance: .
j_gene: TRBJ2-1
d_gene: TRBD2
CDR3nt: TGCGCCAGCAGCTTGGGCGGGGGTGTCCACAATGAGCAGTTCTTC
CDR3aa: CASSLGGGVHNEQFF

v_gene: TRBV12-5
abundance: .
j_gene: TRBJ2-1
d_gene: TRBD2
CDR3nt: TGTGCTAGTGGTTTGGATCCCCTACTAGCGGGAGTTGTAAATGAGCAGTTCTTC
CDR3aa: CASGLDPLLAGVVNEQFF

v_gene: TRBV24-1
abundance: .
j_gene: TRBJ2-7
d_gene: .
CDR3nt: TGTGCCACCAGTGATTCCCTCGACAGTTTAAACTGCGAGCAGTACTTC
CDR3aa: CATSDSLDSLNCEQYF

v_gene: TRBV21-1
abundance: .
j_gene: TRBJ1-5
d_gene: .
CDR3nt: TGTGCCAGCATCGCCGTCCCCTCCCAGGGAAATCAGCCCCAGCATTTT
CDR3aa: CASIAVPSQGNQPQHF

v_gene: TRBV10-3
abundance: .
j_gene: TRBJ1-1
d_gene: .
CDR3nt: TGTGCCATCAGTGGGGGGGGGCTCGCCACTGAAGCTTTCTTT
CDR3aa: CAISGGGLATEAFF

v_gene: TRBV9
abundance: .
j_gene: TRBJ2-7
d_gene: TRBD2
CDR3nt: TGTGCCAGCAGCGTCGCGGGGGGTGGTTCCTACGAGCAGTACTTC
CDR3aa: CASSVAGGGSYEQYF

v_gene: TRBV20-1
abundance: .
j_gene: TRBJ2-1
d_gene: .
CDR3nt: TGCAGTGCTAGTGAGGGGGGCGAGCAGTTCTTC
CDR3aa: CSASEGGEQFF

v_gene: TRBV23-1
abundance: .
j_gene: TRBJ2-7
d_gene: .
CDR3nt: TGCGCCAGCAGTCTACCAGGGGTCCCCAACTACGAGCAGTACTTC
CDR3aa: CASSLPGVPNYEQYF

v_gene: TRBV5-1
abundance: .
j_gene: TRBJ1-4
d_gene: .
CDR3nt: TGCGCCAGCAGCGGGGGACTTTCCTCAACTAATGAAAAACTGTTTTTT
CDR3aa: CASSGGLSSTNEKLFF

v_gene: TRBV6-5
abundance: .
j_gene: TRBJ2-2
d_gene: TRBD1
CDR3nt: TGTGCCAGCAGCTGGGACAGGGGGAACGGGGAGCTGTTTTTT
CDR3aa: CASSWDRGNGELFF

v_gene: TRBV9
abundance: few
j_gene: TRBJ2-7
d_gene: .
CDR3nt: TGTGCCAGCAGCCCAGGAACAGGTTCCCCTGTTGGCCACGAGCAGTACTTC
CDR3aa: CASSPGTGSPVGHEQYF

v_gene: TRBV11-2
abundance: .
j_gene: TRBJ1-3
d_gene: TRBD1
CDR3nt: TGTGCCAGCAGCTTACCCGACAGGGGAGACACCATATATTTT
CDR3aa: CASSLPDRGDTIYF

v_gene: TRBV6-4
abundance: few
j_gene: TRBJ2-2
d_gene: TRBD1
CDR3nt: TGTGCCAGCCTTACCGAAAGGGTAGTCAGGGGGTACACCGGGGAGCTGTTTTTT
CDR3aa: CASLTERVVRGYTGELFF

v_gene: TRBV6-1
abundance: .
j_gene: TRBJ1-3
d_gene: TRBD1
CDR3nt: TGTGCCAGCAGTGAAAGACAGGGGAGCTCTGGAAACACCATATATTTT
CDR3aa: CASSERQGSSGNTIYF

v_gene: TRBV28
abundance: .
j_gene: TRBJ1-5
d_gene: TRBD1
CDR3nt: TGTGCCAGCAGTCGGACAGGGGGGATTCAGCCCCAGCATTTT
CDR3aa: CASSRTGGIQPQHF

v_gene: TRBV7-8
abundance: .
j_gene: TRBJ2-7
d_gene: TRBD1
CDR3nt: TGTGCCAGCAGCGCCCGACAGGGATTCTACGAGCAGTACTTC
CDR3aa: CASSARQGFYEQYF

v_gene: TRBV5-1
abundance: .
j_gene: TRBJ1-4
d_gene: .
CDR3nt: TGCGCCAGCAGCCCAACAAGGGGGAATGAAAAACTGTTTTTT
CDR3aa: CASSPTRGNEKLFF

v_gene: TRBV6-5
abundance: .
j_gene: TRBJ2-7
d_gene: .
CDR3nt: TGTGCCAGCAGTAGACTAGGGGACACCGCCTACGAGCAGTACTTC
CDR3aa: CASSRLGDTAYEQYF

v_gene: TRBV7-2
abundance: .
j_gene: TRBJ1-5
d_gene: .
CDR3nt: TGTGCCAGCAGCTTAGCGGCGGAGAGGGTCGGTCAGCCCCAGCATTTT
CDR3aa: CASSLAAERVGQPQHF

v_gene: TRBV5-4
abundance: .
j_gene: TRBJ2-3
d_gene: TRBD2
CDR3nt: TGTGCCAGCAGCTTTAGACTAGCGGGAGTAGTTGATACGCAGTATTTT
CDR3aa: CASSFRLAGVVDTQYF

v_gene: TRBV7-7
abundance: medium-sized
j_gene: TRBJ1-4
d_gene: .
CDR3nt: TGTGCTAGCAGCTTAGCGAATCTTCAGGCGGGGAATGAAAAACTGTTTTTT
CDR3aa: CASSLANLQAGNEKLFF

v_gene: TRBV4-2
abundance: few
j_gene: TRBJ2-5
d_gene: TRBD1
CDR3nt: TGTGCCAGCAGCCAGACCAGGGGGCGAGTCGAGACCCAGTACTTC
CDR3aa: CASSQTRGRVETQYF

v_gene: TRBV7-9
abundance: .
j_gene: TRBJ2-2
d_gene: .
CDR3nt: TGTGCCAGCAGCCCGCAGGCCCTCCGGGGCGGGGAGCTGTTTTTT
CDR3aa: CASSPQALRGGELFF

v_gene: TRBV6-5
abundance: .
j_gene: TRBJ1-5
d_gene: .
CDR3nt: TGTGCCAGCAGCGCGGGTGTAGGAAAACAGCCCCAGCATTTT
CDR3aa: CASSAGVGKQPQHF

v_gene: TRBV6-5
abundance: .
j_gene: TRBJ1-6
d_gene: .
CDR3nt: TGTGCCAGCAGTCTCAGGACCTATAATTCACCCCTCCACTTT
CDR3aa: CASSLRTYNSPLHF

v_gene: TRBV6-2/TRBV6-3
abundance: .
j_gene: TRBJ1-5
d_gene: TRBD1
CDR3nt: TGTGCCAGCAGTCATCCCAGACAGGGAACCTATCAGCCCCAGCATTTT
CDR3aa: CASSHPRQGTYQPQHF

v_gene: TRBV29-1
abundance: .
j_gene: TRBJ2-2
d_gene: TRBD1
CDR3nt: TGCAGCGTTGAAGCCGGGGGACAGGGGACCGGGGAGCTGTTTTTT
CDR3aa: CSVEAGGQGTGELFF

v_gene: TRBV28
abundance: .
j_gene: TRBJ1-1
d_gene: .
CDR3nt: TGTGCCAGCAGTTTCCCCACGACAGCGATGAACACTGAAGCTTTCTTT
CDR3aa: CASSFPTTAMNTEAFF

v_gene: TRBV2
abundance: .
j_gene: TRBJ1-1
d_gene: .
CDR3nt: TGTGCCAGCACCGACGCTGCAGACACTGAAGCTTTCTTT
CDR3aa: CASTDAADTEAFF